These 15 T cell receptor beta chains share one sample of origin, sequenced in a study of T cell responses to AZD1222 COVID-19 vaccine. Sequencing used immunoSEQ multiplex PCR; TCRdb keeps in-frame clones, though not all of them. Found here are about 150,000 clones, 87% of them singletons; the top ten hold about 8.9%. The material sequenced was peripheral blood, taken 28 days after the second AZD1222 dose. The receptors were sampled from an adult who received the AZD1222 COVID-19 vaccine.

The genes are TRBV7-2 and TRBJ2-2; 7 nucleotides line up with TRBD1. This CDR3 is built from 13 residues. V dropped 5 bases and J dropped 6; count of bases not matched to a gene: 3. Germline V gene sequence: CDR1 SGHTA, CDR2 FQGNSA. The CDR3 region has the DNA TGTGCCAGCAGCAGGGGGCTCTCCGGGGAGCTGTTTTTT. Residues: CASSRGLSGELFF.

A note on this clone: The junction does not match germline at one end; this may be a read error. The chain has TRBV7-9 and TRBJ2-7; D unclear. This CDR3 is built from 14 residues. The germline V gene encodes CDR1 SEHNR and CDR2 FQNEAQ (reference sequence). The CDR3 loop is CASSFTSNSFEQYF. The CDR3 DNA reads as TGTGCCAGCAGCTTCACCTCAAATTCCTTCGAGCAGTACTTC.

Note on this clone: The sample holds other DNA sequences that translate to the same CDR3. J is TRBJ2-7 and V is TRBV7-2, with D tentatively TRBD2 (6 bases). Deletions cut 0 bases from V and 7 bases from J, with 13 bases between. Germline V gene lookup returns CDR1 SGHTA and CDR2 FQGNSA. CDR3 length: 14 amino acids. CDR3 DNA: TGTGCCAGCAGCTTAGCCGGAGGGCCGAGTGAGCAGTACTTC. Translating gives CASSLAGGPSEQYF.

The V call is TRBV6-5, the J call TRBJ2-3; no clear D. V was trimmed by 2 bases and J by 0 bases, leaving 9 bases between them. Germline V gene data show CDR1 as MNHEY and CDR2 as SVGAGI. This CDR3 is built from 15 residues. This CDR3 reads CASSYGRKSTDTQYF. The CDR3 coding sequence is TGTGCCAGCAGTTACGGACGTAAAAGCACAGATACGCAGTATTTT.

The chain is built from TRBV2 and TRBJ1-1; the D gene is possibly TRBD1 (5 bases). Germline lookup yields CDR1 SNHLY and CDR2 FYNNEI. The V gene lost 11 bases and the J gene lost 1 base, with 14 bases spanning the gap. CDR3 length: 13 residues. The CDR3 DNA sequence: TGTGCCGGAGGGGAAGGAGCGAACACTGAAGCTTTCTTT. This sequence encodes CAGGEGANTEAFF.

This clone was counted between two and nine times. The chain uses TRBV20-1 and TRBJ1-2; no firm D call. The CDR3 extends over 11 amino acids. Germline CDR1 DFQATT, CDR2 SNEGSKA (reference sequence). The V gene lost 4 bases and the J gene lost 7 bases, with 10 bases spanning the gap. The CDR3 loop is CSATRVSGYTF. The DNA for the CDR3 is TGCAGTGCTACGAGGGTTAGTGGCTACACCTTC.

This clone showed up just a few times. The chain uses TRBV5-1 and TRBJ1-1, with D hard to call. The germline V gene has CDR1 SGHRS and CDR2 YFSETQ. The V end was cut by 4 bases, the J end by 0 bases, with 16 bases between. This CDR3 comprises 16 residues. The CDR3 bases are TGCGCCAGCAGCCCCGACCTAAGCCGGATGAACACTGAAGCTTTCTTT. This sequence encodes CASSPDLSRMNTEAFF.

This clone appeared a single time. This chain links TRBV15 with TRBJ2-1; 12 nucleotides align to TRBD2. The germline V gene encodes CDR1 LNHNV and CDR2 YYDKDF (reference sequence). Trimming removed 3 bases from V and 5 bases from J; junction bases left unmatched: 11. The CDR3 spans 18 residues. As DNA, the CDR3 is TGTGCCACCAGCAGTCCTGGACTAGCGGGATCTGAGGACAATGAGCAGTTCTTC. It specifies CATSSPGLAGSEDNEQFF.

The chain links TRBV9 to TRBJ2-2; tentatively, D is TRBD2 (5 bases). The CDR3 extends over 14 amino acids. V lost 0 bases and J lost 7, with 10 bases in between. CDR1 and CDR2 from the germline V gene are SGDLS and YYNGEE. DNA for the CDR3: TGTGCCAGCAGCGTAGAGGGCAGCGGCGGGGAGCTGTTTTTT. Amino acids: CASSVEGSGGELFF.

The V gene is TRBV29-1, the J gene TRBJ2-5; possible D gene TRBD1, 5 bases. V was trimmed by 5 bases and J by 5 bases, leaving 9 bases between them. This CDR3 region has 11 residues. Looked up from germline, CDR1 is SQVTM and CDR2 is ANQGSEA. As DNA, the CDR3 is TGCAGCGTTAGGGGTTATGAGACCCAGTACTTC. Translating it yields CSVRGYETQYF.

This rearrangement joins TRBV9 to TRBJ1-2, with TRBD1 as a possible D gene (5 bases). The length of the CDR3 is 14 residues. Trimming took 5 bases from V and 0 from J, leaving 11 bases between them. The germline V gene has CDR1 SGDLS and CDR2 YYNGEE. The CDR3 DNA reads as TGTGCCAGCAGTCGACAGAGAGCTAACTATGGCTACACCTTC. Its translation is CASSRQRANYGYTF.

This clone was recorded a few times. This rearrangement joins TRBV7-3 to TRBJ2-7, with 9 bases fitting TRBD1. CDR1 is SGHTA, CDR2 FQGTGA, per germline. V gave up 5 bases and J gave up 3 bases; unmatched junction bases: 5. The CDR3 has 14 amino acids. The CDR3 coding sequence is TGTGCCAGCAGCCAGTGGGGACAGGGCTACGAGCAGTACTTC. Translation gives CASSQWGQGYEQYF.

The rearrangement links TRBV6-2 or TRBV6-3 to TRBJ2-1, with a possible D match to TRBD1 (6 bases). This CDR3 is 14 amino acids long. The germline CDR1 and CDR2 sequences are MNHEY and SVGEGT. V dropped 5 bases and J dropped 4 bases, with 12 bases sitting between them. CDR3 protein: CASSNPGTYNEQFF. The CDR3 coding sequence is TGTGCCAGCAGTAACCCCGGGACATACAATGAGCAGTTCTTC.

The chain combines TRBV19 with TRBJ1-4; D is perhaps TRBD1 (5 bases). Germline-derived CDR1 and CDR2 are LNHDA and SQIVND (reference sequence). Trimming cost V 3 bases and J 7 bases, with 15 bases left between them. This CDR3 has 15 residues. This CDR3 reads CASSIASGRGEKLFF. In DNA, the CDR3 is TGTGCCAGTAGTATTGCGTCGGGGCGAGGTGAAAAACTGTTTTTT.

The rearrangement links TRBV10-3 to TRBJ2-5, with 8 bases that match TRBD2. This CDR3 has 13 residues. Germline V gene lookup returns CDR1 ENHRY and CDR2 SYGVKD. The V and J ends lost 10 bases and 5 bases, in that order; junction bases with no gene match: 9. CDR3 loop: CATAGGDRETQYF. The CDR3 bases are TGTGCCACGGCGGGAGGCGATAGGGAGACCCAGTACTTC.